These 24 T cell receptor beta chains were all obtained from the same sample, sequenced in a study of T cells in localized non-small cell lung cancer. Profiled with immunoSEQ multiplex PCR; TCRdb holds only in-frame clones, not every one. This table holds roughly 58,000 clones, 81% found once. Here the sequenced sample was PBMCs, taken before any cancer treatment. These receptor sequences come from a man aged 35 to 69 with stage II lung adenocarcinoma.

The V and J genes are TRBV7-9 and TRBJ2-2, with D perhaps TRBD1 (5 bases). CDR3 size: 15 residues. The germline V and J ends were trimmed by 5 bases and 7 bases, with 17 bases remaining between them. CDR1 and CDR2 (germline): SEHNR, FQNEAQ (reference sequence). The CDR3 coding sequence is TGTGCCAGCAGCCCTTATCGGGTCCAGGGCGGGGAGCTGTTTTTT. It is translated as CASSPYRVQGGELFF.

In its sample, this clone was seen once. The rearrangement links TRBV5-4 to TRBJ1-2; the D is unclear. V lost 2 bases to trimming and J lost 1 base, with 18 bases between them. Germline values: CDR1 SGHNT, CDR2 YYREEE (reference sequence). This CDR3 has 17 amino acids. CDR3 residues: CASSLLWVDHFNYGYTF. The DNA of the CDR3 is TGTGCCAGCAGCTTACTTTGGGTAGACCACTTTAACTATGGCTACACCTTC.

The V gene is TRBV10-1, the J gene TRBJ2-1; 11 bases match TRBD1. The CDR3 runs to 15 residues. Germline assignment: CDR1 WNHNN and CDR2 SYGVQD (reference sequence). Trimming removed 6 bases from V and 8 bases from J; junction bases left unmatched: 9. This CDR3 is CASRPGQGALDEQFF. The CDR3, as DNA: TGCGCCAGCAGACCTGGACAGGGGGCATTGGATGAGCAGTTCTTC.

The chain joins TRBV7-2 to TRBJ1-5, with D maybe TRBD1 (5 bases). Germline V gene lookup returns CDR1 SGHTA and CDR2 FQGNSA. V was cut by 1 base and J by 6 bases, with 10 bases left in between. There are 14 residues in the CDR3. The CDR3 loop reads CASSLGGSGQPQHF. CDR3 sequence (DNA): TGTGCCAGCAGCTTAGGGGGGTCGGGTCAGCCCCAGCATTTT.

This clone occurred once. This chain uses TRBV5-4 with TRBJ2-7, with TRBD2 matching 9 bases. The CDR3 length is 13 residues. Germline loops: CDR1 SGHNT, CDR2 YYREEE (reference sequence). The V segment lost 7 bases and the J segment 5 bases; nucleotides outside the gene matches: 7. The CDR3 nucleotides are TGTGCCAGCGGATTAGCGGGAGTAGACGAGCAGTACTTC. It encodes CASGLAGVDEQYF. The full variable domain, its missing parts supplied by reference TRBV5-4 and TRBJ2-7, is ETGVTQSPTHLIKTRGQQVTLRCSSQSGHNTVSWYQQALGQGPQFIFQYYREEENGRGNFPPRFSGLQFPNYSSELNVNALELDDSALYLCASGLAGVDEQYFGPGTRLTVT.

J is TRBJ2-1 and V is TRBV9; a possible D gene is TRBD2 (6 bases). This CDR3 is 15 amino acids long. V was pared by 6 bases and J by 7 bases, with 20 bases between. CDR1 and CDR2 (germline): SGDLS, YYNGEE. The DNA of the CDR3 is TGTGCCAGCACCGAGTACGGGGGAGAGAATAATGAGCAGTTCTTC. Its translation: CASTEYGGENNEQFF.

DNA of the CDR3: TGTGCCAGCAGCTTCCGTATCCGGGACAGGGGGGCTGGGGCCAACGTCCTGACTTTC. Its protein is CASSFRIRDRGAGANVLTF. The chain has TRBV5-5 and TRBJ2-6; TRBD1 matches 11 bases. This CDR3 has 19 amino acids. Trimming cost V 2 bases and J 2 bases; bases outside gene matches: 9. The germline V gene has CDR1 SGHKS and CDR2 YYEKEE (reference sequence). Full variable domain (missing parts from reference TRBV5-5 and TRBJ2-6): DAGVTQSPTHLIKTRGQQVTLRCSPISGHKSVSWYQQVLGQGPQFIFQYYEKEERGRGNFPDRFSARQFPNYSSELNVNALLLGDSALYLCASSFRIRDRGAGANVLTFGAGSRLTVL.

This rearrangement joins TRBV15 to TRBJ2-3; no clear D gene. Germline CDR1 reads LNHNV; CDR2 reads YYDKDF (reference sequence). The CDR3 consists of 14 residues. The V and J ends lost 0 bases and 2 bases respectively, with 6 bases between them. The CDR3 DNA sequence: TGTGCCACCAGCAGAGATTGGAACACAGATACGCAGTATTTT. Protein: CATSRDWNTDTQYF.

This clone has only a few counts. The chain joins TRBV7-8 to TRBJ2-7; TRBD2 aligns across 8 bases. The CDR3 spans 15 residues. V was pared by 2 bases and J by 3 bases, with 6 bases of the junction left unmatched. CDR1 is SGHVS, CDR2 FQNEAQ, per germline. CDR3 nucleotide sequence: TGTGCCAGCAGCTTACAGAGCGGGAGCCTCTACGAGCAGTACTTC. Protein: CASSLQSGSLYEQYF. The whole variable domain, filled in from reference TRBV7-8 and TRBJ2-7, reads GAGVSQSPRYKVAKRGQDVALRCDPISGHVSLFWYQQALGQGPEFLTYFQNEAQLDKSGLPSDRFFAERPEGSVSTLKIQRTQQEDSAVYLCASSLQSGSLYEQYFGPGTRLTVT.

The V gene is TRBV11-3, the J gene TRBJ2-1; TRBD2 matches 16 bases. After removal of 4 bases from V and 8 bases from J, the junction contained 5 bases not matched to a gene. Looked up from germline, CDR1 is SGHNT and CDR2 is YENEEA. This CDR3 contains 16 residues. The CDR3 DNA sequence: TGTGCCAGCAGCTCCCAAGGGACTAGCGGGAGGGATGAGCAGTTCTTC. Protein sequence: CASSSQGTSGRDEQFF.

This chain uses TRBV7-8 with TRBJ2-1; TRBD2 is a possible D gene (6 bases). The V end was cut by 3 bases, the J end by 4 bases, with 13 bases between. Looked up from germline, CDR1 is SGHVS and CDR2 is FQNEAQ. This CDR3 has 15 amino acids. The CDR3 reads CASSFGGGMYNEQFF. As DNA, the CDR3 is TGTGCCAGCAGCTTCGGGGGAGGAATGTACAATGAGCAGTTCTTC.

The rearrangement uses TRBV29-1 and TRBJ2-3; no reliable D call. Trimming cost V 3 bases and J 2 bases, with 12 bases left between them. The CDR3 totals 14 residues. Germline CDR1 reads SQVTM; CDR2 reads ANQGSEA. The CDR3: CSVDYGGYTDTQYF. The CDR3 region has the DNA TGCAGCGTTGATTACGGCGGATACACAGATACGCAGTATTTT.

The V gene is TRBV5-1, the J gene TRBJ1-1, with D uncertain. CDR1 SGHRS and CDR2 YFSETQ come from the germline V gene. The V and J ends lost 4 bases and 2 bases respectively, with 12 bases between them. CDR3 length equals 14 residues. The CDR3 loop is CASSQDWVNTEAFF. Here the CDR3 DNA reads TGCGCCAGCAGCCAGGATTGGGTCAACACTGAAGCTTTCTTT.

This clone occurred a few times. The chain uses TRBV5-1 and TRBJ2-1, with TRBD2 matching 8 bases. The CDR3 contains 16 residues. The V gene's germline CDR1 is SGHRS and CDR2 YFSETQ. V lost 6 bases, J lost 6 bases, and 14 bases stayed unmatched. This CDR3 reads CASTLGASGFSNEQFF. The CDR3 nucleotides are TGCGCCAGCACCCTGGGAGCTAGCGGGTTTTCCAATGAGCAGTTCTTC.

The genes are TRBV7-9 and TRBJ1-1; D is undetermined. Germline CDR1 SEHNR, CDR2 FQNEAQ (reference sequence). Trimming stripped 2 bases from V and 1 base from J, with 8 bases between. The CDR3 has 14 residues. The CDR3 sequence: CASSLRAQNTEAFF. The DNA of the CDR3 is TGTGCCAGCAGCTTAAGGGCCCAGAACACTGAAGCTTTCTTT.

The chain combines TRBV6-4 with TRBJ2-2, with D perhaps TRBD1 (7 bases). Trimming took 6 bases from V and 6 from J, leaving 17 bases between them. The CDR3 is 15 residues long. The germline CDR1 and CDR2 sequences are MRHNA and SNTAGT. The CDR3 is CASRVGDREAGELFF. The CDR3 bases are TGTGCCAGCAGAGTTGGTGACAGGGAGGCCGGGGAGCTGTTTTTT.

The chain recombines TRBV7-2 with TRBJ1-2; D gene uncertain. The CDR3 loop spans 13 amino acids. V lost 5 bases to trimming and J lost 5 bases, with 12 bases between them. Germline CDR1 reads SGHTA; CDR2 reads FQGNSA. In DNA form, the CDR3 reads TGTGCCAGCAGCATCGGCAAAATGTATGGCTACACCTTC. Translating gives CASSIGKMYGYTF.

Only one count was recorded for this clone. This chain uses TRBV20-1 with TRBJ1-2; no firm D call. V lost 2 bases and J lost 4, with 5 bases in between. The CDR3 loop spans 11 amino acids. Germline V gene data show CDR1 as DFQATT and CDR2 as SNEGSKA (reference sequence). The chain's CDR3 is CSARSVYGYTF. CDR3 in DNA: TGCAGTGCTAGAAGCGTCTATGGCTACACCTTC.

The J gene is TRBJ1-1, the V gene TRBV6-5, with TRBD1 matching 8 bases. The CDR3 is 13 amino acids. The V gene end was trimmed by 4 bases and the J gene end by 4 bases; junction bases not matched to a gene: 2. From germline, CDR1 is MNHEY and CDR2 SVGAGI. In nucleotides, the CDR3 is TGTGCCAGCAGTTTTACAGGGGGCACTGAAGCTTTCTTT. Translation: CASSFTGGTEAFF.

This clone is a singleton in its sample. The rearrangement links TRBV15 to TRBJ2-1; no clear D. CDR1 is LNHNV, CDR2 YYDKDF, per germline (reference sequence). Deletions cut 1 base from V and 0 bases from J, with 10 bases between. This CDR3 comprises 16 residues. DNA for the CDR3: TGTGCCACCAGCAGAGCTCAGAGGAGCTCCTACAATGAGCAGTTCTTC. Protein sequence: CATSRAQRSSYNEQFF.

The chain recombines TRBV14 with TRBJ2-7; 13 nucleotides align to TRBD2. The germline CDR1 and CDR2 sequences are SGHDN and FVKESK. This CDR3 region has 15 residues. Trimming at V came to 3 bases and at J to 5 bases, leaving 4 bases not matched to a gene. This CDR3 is CASSQYGLAGDEQYF. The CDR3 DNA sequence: TGTGCCAGCAGCCAGTATGGACTAGCGGGAGACGAGCAGTACTTC.

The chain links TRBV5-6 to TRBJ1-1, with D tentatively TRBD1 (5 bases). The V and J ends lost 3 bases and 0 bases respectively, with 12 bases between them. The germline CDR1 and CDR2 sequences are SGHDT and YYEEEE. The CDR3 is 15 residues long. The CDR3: CASSWQGQLNTEAFF. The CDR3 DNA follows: TGTGCCAGCAGCTGGCAGGGTCAGCTGAACACTGAAGCTTTCTTT.

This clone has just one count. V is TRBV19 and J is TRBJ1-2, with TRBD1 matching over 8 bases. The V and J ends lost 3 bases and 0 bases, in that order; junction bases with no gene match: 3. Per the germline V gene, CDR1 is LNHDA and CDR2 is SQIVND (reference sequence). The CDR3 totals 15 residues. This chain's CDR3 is CASSIRTGPNYGYTF. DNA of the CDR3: TGTGCCAGTAGTATCCGGACAGGGCCTAACTATGGCTACACCTTC.

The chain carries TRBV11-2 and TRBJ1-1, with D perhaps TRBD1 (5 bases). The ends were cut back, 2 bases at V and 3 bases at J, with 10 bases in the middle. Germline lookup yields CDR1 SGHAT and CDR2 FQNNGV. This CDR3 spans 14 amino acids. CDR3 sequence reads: CASSLRRGDTEAFF. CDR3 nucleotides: TGTGCCAGCAGCTTACGGCGGGGGGACACTGAAGCTTTCTTT.